This TCR beta chain came from a study of T cell responses to AZD1222 COVID-19 vaccine. The CDR3 consists of 14 residues. Germline CDR1 reads SGHKS; CDR2 reads YYEKEE (reference sequence). Trimming left V 4 bases short and J 7 bases short, with 15 bases between. Repertoires were generated with immunoSEQ multiplex PCR, while TCRdb's copy carries only in-frame clones and drops some. Seen here are around 100,000 clones, 90% observed once, and the top ten hold around 4.8%. The rearrangement uses TRBV5-5 and TRBJ1-5; D ambiguous. This clonotype was sampled from an adult in good health. Sequenced material: peripheral blood, taken on day 0 of AZD1222 vaccination. DNA for the CDR3: TGTGCCAGCAGCCTTTACACCGAGGTGCAGCCCCAGCATTTT. This codes for CASSLYTEVQPQHF.